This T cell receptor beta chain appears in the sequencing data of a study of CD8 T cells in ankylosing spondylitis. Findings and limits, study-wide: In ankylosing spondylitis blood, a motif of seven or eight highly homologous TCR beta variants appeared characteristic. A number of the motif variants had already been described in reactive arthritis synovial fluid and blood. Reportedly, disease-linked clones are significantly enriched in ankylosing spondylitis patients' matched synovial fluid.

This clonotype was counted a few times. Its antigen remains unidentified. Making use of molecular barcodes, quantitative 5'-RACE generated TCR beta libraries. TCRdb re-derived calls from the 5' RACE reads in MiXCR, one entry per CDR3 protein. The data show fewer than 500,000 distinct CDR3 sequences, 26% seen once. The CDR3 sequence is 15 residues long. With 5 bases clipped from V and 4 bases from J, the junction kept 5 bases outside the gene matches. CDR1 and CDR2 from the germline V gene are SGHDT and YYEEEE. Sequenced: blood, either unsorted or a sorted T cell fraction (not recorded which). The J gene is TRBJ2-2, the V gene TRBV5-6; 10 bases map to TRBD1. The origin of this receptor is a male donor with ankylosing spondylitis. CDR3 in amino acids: CASSLDRGLTGELFF. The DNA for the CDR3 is TGTGCCAGCAGTCTAGACAGGGGGCTCACCGGGGAGCTGTTTTTT.